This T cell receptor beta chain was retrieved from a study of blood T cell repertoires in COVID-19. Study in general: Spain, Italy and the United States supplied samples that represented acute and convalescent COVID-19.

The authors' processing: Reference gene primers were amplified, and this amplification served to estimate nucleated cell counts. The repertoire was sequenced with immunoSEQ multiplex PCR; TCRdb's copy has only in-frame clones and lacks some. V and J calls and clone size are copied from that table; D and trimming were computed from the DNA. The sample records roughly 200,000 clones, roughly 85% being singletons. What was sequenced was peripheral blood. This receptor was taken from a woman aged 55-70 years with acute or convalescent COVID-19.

The CDR3 is CASSLIQGNSPLHF. Here the CDR3 DNA reads TGTGCCAGCAGCTTGATCCAGGGAAATTCACCCCTCCACTTT. The chain uses TRBV5-4 and TRBJ1-6; D is possibly TRBD1 (5 bases). CDR3 length: 14 residues. Trimming left V 1 base short and J 7 bases short, with 9 bases between. CDR1 and CDR2 (germline): SGHNT, YYREEE (reference sequence).